Listed here is a single T cell receptor beta chain. Its antigen is unknown. The input lacks base qualities; no much larger clone sits a single base away. The entry originates in a study of blood T cell repertoires in COVID-19 (dated by TCRdb to the early 2020s). Notes on the research overall: The collaborator samples originated in the United States, Italy and Spain and spanned the acute and convalescent phases of COVID-19. The prospective study material was composed of cDNA or gDNA derived from T cells, B-cell-depleted T cells, or PBMCs. HLA class I and class II types, where available, came from metadata supplied by the sample provider rather than from assay-based typing. Samples were obtained from the ongoing ImmuneRACE study (first 160 participants) and from 1,254 subjects provided by 6 global collaborators. The repertoires were released in a freely available public database intended as a resource for research on the immune response to SARS-CoV-2. Deeply sampled blood TCRbeta repertoires from subjects exposed to, actively infected with, or recovered from COVID-19 were included in the dataset. A de-identified subject ID, COVID-19 status, age in years and sex were almost always included in the sample metadata.

The collaborating institutions used their own protocols to collect whole blood in K2EDTA tubes. Collaborator samples were shipped for TCRbeta analysis as frozen whole blood, isolated PBMCs, or DNA extracted from either sample type. Summary of the overall study and its limitations: Clinical and demographic metadata were provided uncurated, with the amount varying by source and participant.

CDR1 and CDR2 were assigned from the germline V gene as SGHAT and FQNNGV. The V end gives up 4 bases and the J end 3 bases, leaving 6 bases in the junction not matched to a gene. The CDR3 runs 15 amino acids, cysteine and phenylalanine included. Just CDR3 DNA is preserved here, 45 bases in frame from base 1. TCRbeta CDR3 regions were amplified from genomic DNA using the immunoSEQ Assay, a bias-controlled multiplex PCR. As for the original processing: The number of nucleated cells in each sample was estimated from the amplification of reference gene primers within the assay. To quantify the absolute abundance of each unique TCRbeta CDR3 rearrangement, sequence reads were collapsed and filtered. For each sample, productive Simpson clonality was calculated as the square root of Simpson's diversity index across productive rearrangements. TCRdb holds this immuneACCESS table with in-frame rearrangements only. Some clones are missing; in checked studies, unresolved V genes explain under half, and the rest has no known cause. That table is the source of V, J and clone size, and D and trimming were worked out from the DNA. Present in this sample are tens of thousands of clones, about nine tenths of which were seen just once. Approximately 1.5% of the sample is held by the ten biggest clonotypes.

The source is a man aged 55-75 years with acute or convalescent COVID-19. The sequencing input was peripheral blood. The chain couples TRBV11-2 to TRBJ2-3; the junction holds 8 bases that match TRBD1. The nucleotide sequence is given as TGTGCCAGCAGCTCCGACAGGGGTGGAACAGATACGCAGTATTTT. Its amino acids are CASSSDRGGTDTQYF. Full variable domain (CDR3 extended with the reference TRBV11-2 and TRBJ2-3 proteins): EAGVAQSPRYKIIEKRQSVAFWCNPISGHATLYWYQQILGQGPKLLIQFQNNGVVDDSQLPKDRFSAERLKGVDSTLKIQPAKLEDSAVYLCASSSDRGGTDTQYFGPGTRLTVL.